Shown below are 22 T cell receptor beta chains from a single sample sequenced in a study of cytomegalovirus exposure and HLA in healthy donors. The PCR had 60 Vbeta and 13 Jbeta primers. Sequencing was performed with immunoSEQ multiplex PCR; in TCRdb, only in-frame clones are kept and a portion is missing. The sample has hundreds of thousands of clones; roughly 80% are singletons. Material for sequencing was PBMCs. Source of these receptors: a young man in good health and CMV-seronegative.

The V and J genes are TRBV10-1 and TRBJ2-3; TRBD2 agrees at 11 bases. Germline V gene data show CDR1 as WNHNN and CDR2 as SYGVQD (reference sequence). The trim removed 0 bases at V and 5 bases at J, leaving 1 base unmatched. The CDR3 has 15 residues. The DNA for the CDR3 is TGCGCCAGCAGTGAGTCGCTAGCGGGGGGAGATACGCAGTATTTT. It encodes CASSESLAGGDTQYF.

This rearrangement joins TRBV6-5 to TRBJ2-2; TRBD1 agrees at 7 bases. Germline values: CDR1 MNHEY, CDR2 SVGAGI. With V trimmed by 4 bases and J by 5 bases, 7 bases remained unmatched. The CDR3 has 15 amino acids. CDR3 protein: CASSFLTGRTGELFF. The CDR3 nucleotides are TGTGCCAGCAGTTTCCTGACAGGGCGAACCGGGGAGCTGTTTTTT.

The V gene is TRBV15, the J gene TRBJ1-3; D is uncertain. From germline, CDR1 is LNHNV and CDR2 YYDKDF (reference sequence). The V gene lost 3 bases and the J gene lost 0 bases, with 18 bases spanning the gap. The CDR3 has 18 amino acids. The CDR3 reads CATSSGRLASLSGNTIYF. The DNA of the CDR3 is TGTGCCACCAGCAGTGGCCGTCTGGCCTCGCTCTCTGGAAACACCATATATTTT. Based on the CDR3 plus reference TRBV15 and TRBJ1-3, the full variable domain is DAMVIQNPRYQVTQFGKPVTLSCSQTLNHNVMYWYQQKSSQAPKLLFHYYDKDFNNEADTPDNFQSRRPNTSFCFLDIRSPGLGDTAMYLCATSSGRLASLSGNTIYFGEGSWLTVV.

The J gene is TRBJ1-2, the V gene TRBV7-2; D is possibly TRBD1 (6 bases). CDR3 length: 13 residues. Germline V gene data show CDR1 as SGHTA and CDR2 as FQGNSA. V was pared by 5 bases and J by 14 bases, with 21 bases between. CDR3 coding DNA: TGTGCCAGCAGCGGGGGCCCCACCAAGGGGTATACCTTC. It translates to CASSGGPTKGYTF.

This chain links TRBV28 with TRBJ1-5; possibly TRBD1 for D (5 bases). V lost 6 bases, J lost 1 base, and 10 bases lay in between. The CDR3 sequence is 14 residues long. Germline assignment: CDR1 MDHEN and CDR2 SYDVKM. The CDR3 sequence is CASSQGTSNQPQHF. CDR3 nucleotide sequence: TGTGCCAGCAGCCAGGGAACAAGCAATCAGCCCCAGCATTTT.

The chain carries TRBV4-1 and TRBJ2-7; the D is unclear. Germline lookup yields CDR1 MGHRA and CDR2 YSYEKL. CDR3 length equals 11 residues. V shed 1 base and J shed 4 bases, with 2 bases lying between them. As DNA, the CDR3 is TGCGCCAGCAGCCAAGCTTACGAGCAGTACTTC. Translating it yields CASSQAYEQYF.

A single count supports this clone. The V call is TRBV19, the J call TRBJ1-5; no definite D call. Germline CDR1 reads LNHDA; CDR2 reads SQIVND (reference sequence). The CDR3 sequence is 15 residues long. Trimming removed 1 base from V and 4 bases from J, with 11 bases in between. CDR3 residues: CASSIGSGVNQPQHF. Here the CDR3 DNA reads TGTGCCAGTAGTATAGGTTCCGGGGTTAATCAGCCCCAGCATTTT.

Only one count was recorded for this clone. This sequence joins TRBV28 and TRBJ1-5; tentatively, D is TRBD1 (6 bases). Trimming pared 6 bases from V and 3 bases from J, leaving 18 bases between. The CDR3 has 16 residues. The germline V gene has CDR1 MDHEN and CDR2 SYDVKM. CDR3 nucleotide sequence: TGTGCCAGCAGCCCAACGGTCGGACAGCTCAATCAGCCCCAGCATTTT. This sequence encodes CASSPTVGQLNQPQHF.

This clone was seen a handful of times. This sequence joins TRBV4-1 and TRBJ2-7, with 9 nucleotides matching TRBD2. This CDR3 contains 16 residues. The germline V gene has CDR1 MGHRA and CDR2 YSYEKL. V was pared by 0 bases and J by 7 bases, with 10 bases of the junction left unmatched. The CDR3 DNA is TGCGCCAGCAGCCAAGAAGAAGGCGGGGGGGCACGGGAGCAGTACTTC. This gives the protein CASSQEEGGGAREQYF.

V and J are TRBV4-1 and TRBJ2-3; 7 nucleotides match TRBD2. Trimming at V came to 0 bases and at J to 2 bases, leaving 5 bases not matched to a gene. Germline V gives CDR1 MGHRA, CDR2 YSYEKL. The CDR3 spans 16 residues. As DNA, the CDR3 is TGCGCCAGCAGCCAAGATACGGGGGGAACCACAGATACGCAGTATTTT. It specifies CASSQDTGGTTDTQYF.

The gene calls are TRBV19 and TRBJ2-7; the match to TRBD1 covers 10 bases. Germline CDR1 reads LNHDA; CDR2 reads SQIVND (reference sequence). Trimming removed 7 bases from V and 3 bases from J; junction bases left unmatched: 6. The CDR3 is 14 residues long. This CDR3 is CASTPGQGLYEQYF. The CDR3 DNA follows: TGTGCCAGTACCCCGGGACAGGGGCTCTACGAGCAGTACTTC.

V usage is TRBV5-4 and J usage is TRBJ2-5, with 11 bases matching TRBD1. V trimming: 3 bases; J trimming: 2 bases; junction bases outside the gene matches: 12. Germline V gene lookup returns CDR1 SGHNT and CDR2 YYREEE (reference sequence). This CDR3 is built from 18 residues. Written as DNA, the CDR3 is TGTGCCAGCAGCTGGGGTGCCGGGACAGGGGGGAGGCAAGAGACCCAGTACTTC. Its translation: CASSWGAGTGGRQETQYF.

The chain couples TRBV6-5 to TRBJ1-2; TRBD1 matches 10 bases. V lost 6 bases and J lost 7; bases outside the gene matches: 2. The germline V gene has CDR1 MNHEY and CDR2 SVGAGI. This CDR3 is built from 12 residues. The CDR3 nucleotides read TGTGCCAGCAGAAGGACAGGGGGTGGCTACACCTTC. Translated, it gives CASRRTGGGYTF.

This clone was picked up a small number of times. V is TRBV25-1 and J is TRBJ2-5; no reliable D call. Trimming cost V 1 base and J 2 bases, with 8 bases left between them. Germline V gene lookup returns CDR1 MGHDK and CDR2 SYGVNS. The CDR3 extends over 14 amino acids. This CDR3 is CASSEWRNQETQYF. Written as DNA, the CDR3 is TGTGCCAGCAGTGAATGGCGGAATCAAGAGACCCAGTACTTC.

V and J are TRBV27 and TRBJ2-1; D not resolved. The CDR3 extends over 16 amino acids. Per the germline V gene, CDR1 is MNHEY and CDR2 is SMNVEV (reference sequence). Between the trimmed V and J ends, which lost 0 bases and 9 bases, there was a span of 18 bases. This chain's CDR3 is CASSLSIGVDLGEQFF. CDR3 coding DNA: TGTGCCAGCAGTTTATCGATCGGAGTTGACTTGGGTGAGCAGTTCTTC.

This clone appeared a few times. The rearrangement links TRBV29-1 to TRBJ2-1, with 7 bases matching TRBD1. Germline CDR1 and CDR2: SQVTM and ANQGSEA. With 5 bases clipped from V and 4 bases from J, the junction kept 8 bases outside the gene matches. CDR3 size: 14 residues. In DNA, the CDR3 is TGCAGCGTTCGGTCCAGGGGGATTTACAATGAGCAGTTCTTC. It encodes CSVRSRGIYNEQFF.

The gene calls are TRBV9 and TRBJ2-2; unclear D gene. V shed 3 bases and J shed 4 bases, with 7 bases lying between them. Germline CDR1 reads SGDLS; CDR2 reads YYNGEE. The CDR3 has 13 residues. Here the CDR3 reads CASSAQLTGELFF. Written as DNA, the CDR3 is TGTGCCAGCAGCGCCCAACTCACCGGGGAGCTGTTTTTT.

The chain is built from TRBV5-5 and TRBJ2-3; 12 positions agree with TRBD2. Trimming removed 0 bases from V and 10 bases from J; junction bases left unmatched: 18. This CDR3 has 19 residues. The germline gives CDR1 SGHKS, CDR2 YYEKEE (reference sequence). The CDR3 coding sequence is TGTGCCAGCAGCTTGGCACTAGCGGGGGGACAAACCCTACCATCAGCGCAGTATTTT. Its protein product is CASSLALAGGQTLPSAQYF.

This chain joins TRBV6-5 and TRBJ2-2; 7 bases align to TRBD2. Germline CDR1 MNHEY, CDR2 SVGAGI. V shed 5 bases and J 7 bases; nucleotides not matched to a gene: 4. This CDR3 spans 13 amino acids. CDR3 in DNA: TGTGCCAGCAGTCCGACTAGCATCGGGGAGCTGTTTTTT. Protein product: CASSPTSIGELFF.

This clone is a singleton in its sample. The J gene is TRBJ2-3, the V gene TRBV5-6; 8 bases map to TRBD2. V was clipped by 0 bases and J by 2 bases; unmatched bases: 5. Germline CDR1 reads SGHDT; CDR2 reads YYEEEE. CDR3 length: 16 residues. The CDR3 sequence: CASSLVAGGYTDTQYF. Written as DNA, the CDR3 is TGTGCCAGCAGCTTGGTGGCGGGGGGTTACACAGATACGCAGTATTTT.

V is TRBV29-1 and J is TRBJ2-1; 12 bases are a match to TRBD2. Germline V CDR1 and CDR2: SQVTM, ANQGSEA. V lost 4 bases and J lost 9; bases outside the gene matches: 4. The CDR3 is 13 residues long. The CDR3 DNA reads TGCAGCGTTGGGACTAGCGGGGTTATTGAGCAGTTCTTC. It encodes CSVGTSGVIEQFF.

Written as DNA, the CDR3 is TGCGCCAGCAGCTTGGGCCAACAGGGTTGGGGTGGCTACACCTTC. Amino acid sequence: CASSLGQQGWGGYTF. The V gene is TRBV5-1, the J gene TRBJ1-2; perhaps TRBD1 as D (6 bases). The CDR3 totals 15 residues. Germline CDR1 reads SGHRS; CDR2 reads YFSETQ. Between the trimmed V and J ends, which lost 0 bases and 7 bases, there was a span of 16 bases.